Sequencing of this T cell receptor beta chain was carried out in a study of blood T cell repertoires in COVID-19. At the level of the study: Nucleic acid was either cDNA or gDNA, and it came from T cells, B-cell-depleted T cells, or PBMCs.

Germline lookup yields CDR1 LGHNA and CDR2 YSLEER. Trimming pared 0 bases from V and 1 base from J, leaving 7 bases between. The CDR3 sequence is 15 residues long. Method: immunoSEQ multiplex PCR; TCRdb's copy keeps in-frame clones and lacks some. In the table there are about 210,000 clones, roughly nine tenths of which are singletons. This clone was detected only once. This TCR was recovered from a man between 40 and 49 years old with acute or convalescent COVID-19. The specimen was peripheral blood. The rearrangement links TRBV4-3 to TRBJ2-1; no definite D call. The CDR3, as DNA: TGCGCCAGCAGCCAAGAGGCCAGTTCCTACAATGAGCAGTTCTTC. This encodes CASSQEASSYNEQFF.